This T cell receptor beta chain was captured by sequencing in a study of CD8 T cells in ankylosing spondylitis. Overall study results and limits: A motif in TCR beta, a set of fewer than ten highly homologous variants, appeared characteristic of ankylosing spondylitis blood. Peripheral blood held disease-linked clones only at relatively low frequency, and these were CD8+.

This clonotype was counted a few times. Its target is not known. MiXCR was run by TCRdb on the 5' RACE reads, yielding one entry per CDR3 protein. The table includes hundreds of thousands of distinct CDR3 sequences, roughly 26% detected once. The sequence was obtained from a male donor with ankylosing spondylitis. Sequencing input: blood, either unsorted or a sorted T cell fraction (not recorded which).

In DNA form, the CDR3 reads TGTGCCATCAGTGACAGGGCAAACCAAGAGACCCAGTACTTC. Protein sequence: CAISDRANQETQYF. The V call is TRBV10-3, the J call TRBJ2-5; weak D call: TRBD1 (5 bases). The V gene's germline CDR1 is ENHRY and CDR2 SYGVKD. This CDR3 has 14 amino acids. The germline V and J ends were trimmed by 3 bases and 0 bases, with 8 bases remaining between them.